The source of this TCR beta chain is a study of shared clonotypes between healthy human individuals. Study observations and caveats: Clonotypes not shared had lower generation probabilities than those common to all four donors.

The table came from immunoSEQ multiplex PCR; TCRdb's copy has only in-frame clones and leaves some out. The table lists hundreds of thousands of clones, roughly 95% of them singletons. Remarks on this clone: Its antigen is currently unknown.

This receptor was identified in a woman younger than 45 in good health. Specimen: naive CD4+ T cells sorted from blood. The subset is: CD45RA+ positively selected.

DNA for the CDR3: TGTGCCAGCAGCTTGGTTGGACTAGCGGGATCTGGCGAGCAGTTCTTC. Translated, it gives CASSLVGLAGSGEQFF. V usage is TRBV5-4 and J usage is TRBJ2-1, with 12 bases aligning to TRBD2. CDR1 and CDR2 from the germline V gene are SGHNT and YYREEE (reference sequence). The junction had 8 bases not matched to a gene; V was cut back by 0 bases and J by 10 bases. The CDR3 has 16 amino acids.